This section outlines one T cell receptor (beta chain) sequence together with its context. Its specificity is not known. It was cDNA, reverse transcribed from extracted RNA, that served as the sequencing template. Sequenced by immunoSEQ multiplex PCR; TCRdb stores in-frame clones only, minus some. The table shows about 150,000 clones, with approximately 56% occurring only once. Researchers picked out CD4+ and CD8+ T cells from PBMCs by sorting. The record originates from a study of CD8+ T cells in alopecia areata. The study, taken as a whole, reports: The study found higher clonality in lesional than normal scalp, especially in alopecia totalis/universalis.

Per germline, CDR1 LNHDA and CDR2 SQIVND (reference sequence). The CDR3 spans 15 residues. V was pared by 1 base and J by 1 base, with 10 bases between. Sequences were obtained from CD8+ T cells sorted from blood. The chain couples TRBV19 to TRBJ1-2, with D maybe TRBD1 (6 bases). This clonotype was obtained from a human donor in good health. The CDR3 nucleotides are TGTGCCAGTAGTATAGGGACAGAGATTAACTATGGCTACACCTTC. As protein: CASSIGTEINYGYTF.